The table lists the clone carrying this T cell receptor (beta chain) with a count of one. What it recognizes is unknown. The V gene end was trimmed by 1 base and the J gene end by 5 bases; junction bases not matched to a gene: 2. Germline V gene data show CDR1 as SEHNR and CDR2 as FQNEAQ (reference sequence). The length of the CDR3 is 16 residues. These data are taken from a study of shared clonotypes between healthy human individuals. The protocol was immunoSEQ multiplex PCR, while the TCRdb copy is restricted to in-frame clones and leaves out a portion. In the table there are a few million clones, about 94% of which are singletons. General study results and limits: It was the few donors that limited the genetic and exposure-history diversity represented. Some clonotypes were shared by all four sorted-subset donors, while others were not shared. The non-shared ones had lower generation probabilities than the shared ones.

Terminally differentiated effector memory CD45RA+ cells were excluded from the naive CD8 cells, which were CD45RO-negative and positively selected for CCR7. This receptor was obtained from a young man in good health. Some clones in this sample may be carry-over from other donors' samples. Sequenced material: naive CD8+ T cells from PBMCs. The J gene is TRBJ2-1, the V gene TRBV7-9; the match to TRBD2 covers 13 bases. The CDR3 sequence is CASSLGGLAGNNEQFF. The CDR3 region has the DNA TGTGCCAGCAGCTTAGGGGGACTAGCGGGGAACAATGAGCAGTTCTTC.